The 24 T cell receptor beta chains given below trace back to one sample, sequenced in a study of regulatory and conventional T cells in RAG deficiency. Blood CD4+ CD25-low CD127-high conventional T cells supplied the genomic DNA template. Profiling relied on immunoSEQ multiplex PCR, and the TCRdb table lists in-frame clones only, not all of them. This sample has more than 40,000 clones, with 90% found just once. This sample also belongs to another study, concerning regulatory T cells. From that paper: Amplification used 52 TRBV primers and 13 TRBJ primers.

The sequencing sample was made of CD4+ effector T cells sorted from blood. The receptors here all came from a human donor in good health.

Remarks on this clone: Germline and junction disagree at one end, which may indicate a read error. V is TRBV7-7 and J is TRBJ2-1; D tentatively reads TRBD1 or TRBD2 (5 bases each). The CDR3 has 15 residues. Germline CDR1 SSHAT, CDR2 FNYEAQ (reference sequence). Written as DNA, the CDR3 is TGTGCTAGCAGCTTTGAGGCGTTGGGGGTTGGTGAGCAGTTCTTC. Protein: CASSFEALGVGEQFF.

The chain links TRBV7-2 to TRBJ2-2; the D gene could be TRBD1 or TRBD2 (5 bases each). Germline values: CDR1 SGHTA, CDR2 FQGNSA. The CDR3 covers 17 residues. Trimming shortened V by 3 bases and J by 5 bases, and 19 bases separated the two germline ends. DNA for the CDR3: TGTGCCAGCAGCTTGTCCTCGGGACGGACCCTGACCGGGGAGCTGTTTTTT. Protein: CASSLSSGRTLTGELFF. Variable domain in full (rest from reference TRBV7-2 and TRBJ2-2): GAGVSQSPSNKVTEKGKDVELRCDPISGHTALYWYRQSLGQGLEFLIYFQGNSAPDKSGLPSDRFSAERTGGSVSTLTIQRTQQEDSAVYLCASSLSSGRTLTGELFFGEGSRLTVL.

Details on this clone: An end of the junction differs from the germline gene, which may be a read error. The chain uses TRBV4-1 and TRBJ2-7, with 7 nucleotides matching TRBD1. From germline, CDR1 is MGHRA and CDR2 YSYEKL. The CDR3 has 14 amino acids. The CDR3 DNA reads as TGTGCCAGCAGCCAAGGGGACAGCGTCTACGAGCAGTACTTC. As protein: CASSQGDSVYEQYF.

CDR3 sequence: CASSLGSGNNEQFF. The DNA for the CDR3 is TGTGCCAGCAGCTTAGGCTCAGGGAACAATGAGCAGTTCTTC. The chain combines TRBV7-9 with TRBJ2-1; D might be TRBD1 (5 bases). Germline lookup yields CDR1 SEHNR and CDR2 FQNEAQ (reference sequence). The CDR3 spans 14 residues. V dropped 1 base and J dropped 5 bases, with 9 bases sitting between them. Based on the CDR3 plus reference TRBV7-9 and TRBJ2-1, the full variable domain is DTGVSQNPRHKITKRGQNVTFRCDPISEHNRLYWYRQTLGQGPEFLTYFQNEAQLEKSRLLSDRFSAERPKGSFSTLEIQRTEQGDSAMYLCASSLGSGNNEQFFGPGTRLTVL.

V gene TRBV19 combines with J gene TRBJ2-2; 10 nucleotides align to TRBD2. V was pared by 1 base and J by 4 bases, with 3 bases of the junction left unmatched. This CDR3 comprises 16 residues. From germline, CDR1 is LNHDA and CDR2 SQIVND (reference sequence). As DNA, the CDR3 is TGTGCCAGTAGTATAGGACTAGCGGGTGCCACCGGGGAGCTGTTTTTT. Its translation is CASSIGLAGATGELFF.

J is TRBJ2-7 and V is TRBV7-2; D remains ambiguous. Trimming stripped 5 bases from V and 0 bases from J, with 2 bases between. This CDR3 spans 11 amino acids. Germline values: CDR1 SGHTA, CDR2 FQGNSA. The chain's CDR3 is CASSASYEQYF. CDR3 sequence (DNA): TGTGCCAGCAGCGCCTCCTACGAGCAGTACTTC.

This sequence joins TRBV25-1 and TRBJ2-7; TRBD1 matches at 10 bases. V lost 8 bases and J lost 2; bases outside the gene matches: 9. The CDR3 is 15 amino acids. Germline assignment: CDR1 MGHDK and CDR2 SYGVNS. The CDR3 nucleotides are TGTGCCAGCTCGGGGAACGGACAGGGGGCCTACGAGCAGTACTTC. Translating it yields CASSGNGQGAYEQYF.

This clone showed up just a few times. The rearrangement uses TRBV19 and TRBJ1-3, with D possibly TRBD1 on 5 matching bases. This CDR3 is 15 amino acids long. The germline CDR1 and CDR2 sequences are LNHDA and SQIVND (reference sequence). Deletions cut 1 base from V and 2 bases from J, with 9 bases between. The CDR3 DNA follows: TGTGCCAGTAGTATAGGTGCGACAGCTGGAAACACCATATATTTT. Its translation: CASSIGATAGNTIYF.

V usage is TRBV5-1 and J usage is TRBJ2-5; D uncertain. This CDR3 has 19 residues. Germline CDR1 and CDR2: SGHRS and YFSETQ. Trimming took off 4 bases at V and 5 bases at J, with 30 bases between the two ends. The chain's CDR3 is CASSPKPSAGSQIGETQYF. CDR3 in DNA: TGCGCCAGCAGCCCTAAACCATCGGCCGGGTCCCAAATAGGGGAGACCCAGTACTTC.

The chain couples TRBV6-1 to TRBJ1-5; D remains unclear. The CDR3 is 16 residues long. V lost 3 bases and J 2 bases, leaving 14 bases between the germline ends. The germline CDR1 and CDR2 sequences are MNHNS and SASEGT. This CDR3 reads CASSDLRVSGNQPQHF. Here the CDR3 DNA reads TGTGCCAGCAGTGATCTAAGGGTTTCGGGCAATCAGCCCCAGCATTTT.

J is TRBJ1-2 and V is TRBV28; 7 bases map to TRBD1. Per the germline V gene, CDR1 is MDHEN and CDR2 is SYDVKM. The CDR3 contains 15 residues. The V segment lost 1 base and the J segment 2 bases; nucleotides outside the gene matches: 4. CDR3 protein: CASSLSAGGNYGYTF. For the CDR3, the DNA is TGTGCCAGCAGTTTATCGGCAGGGGGGAACTATGGCTACACCTTC.

CDR3 bases: TGTGCCAGCAGCAACTTCTTGGCGAACACTGAAGCTTTCTTT. Translated, it gives CASSNFLANTEAFF. The genes are TRBV7-8 and TRBJ1-1; D gene ambiguous. The CDR3 is made up of 14 amino acids. The V gene's germline CDR1 is SGHVS and CDR2 FQNEAQ. Trimming shortened V by 5 bases and J by 1 base, and 11 bases separated the two germline ends.

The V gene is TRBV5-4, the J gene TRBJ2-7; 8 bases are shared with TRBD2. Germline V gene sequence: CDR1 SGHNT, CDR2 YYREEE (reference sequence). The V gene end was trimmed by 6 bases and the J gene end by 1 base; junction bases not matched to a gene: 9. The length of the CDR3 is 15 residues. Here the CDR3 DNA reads TGTGCCAGCACCTCCGGACTAGCTGCTTCCTACGAGCAGTACTTC. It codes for CASTSGLAASYEQYF.

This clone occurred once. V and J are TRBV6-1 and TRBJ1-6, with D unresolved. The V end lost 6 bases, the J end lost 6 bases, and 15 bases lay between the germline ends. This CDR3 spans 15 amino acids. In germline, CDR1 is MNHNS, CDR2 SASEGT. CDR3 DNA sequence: TGTGCCAGCAGGTCCGAGGAGGGTTCTAATTCACCCCTCCACTTT. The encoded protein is CASRSEEGSNSPLHF.

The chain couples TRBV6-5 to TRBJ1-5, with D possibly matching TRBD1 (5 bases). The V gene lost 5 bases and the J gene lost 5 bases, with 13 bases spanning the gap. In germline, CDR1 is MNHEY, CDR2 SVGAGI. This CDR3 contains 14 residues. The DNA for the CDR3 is TGTGCCAGCAGTGGGGACTCAACGTATCAGCCCCAGCATTTT. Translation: CASSGDSTYQPQHF.

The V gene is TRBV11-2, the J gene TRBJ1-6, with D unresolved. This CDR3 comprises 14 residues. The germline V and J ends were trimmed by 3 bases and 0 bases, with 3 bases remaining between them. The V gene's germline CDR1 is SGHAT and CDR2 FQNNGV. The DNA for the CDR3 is TGTGCCAGCAGCTTCTACTCCTATAATTCACCCCTCCACTTT. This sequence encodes CASSFYSYNSPLHF.

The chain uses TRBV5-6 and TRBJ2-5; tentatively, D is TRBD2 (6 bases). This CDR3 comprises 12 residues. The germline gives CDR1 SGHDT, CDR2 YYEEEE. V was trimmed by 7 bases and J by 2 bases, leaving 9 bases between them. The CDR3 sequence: CASRRAQETQYF. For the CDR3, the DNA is TGTGCCAGCCGGAGGGCGCAAGAGACCCAGTACTTC.

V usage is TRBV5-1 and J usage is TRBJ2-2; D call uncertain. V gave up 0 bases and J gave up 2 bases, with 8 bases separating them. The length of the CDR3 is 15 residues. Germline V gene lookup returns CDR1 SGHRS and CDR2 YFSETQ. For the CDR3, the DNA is TGCGCCAGCAGCTTGGTGGGTCCAAACACCGGGGAGCTGTTTTTT. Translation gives CASSLVGPNTGELFF.

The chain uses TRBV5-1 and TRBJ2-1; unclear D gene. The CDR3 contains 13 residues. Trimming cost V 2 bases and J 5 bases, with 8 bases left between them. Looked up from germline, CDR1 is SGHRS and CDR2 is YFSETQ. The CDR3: CASSFQTNNEQFF. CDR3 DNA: TGCGCCAGCAGCTTCCAGACGAACAATGAGCAGTTCTTC.

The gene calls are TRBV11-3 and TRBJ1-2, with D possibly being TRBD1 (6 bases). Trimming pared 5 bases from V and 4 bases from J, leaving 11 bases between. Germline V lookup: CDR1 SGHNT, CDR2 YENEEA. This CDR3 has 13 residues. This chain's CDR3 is CASSNRDGYGYTF. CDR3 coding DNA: TGTGCCAGCAGCAACAGGGACGGCTATGGCTACACCTTC.

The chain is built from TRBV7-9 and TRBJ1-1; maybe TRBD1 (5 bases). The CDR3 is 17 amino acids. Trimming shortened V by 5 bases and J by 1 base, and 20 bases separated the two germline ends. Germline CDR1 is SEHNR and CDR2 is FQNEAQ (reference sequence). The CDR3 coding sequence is TGTGCCAGCAGCCCCACCACTTCGTTTACAGGGAACACTGAAGCTTTCTTT. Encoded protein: CASSPTTSFTGNTEAFF.

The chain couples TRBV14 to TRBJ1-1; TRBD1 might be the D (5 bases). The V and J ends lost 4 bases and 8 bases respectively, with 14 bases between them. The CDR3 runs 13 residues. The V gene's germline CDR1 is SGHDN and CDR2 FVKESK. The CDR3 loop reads CASSPNRGTEAFF. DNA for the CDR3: TGTGCCAGCAGCCCCAACCGGGGCACCGAAGCTTTCTTT.

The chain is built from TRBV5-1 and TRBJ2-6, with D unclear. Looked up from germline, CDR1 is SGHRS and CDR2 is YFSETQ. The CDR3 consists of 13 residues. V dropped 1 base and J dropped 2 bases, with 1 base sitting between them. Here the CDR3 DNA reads TGCGCCAGCAGCTTGACTGGGGCCAACGTCCTGACTTTC. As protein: CASSLTGANVLTF.

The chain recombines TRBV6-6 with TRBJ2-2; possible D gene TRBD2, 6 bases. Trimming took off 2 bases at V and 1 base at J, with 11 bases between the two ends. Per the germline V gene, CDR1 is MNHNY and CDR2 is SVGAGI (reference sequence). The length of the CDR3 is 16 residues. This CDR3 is CASSYSTGVNTGELFF. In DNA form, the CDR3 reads TGTGCCAGCAGTTACAGTACGGGGGTGAACACCGGGGAGCTGTTTTTT.